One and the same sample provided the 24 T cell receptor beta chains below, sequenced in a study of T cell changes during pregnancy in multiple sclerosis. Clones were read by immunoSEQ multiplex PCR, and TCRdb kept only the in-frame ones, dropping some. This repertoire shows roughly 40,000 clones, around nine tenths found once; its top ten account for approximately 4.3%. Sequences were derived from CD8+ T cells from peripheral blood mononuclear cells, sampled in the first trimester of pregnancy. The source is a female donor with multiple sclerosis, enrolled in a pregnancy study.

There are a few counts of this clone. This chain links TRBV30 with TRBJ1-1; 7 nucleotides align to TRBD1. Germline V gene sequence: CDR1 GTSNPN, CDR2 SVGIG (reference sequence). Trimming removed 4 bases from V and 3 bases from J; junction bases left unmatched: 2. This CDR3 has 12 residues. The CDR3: CAWIGTDTEAFF. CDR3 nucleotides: TGTGCCTGGATCGGGACAGACACTGAAGCTTTCTTT.

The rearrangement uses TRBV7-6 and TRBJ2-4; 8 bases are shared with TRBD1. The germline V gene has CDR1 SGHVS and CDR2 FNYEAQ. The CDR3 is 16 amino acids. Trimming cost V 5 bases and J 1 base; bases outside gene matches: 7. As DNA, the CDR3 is TGTGCCAGCAGCCCAGCGACAGGGGAGGCCAAAAACATTCAGTACTTC. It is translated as CASSPATGEAKNIQYF. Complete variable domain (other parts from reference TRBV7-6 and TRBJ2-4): GAGVSQSPRYKVTKRGQDVALRCDPISGHVSLYWYRQALGQGPEFLTYFNYEAQQDKSGLPNDRFSAERPEGSISTLTIQRTEQRDSAMYRCASSPATGEAKNIQYFGAGTRLSVL.

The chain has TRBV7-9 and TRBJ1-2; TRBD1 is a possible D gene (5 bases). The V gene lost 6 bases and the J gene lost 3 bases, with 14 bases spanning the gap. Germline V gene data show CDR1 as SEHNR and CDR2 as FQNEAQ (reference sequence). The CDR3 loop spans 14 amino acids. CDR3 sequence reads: CASSTLRVDYGYTF. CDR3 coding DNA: TGTGCCAGCAGTACTCTCAGGGTTGACTATGGCTACACCTTC.

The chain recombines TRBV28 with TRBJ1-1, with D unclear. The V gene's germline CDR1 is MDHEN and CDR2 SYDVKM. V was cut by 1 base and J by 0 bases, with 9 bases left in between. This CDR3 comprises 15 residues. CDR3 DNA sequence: TGTGCCAGCAGTTTATATGGCTCAATGAACACTGAAGCTTTCTTT. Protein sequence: CASSLYGSMNTEAFF.

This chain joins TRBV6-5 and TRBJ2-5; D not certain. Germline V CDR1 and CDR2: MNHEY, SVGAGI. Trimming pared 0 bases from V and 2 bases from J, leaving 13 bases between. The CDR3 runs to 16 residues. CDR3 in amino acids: CASSYSQVVGQETQYF. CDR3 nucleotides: TGTGCCAGCAGTTACTCGCAGGTTGTTGGACAAGAGACCCAGTACTTC.

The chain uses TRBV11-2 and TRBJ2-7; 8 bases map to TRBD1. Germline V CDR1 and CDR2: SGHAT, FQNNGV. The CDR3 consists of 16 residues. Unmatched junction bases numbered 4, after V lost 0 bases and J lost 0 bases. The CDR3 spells CASSLDRGTGSYEQYF. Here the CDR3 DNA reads TGTGCCAGCAGCTTAGATAGGGGGACAGGCTCCTACGAGCAGTACTTC.

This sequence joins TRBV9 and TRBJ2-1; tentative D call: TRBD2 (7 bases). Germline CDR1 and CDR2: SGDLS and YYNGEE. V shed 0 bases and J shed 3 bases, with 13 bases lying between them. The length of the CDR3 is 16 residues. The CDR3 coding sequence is TGTGCCAGCAGCGTAGAATGGGGGGGCCTCTACAATGAGCAGTTCTTC. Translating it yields CASSVEWGGLYNEQFF.

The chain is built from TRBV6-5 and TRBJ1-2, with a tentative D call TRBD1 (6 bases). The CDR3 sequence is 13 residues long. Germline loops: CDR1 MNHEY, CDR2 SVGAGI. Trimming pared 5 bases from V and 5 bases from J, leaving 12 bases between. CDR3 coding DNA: TGTGCCAGCAGTAACACAGGGCTTTATGGCTACACCTTC. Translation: CASSNTGLYGYTF.

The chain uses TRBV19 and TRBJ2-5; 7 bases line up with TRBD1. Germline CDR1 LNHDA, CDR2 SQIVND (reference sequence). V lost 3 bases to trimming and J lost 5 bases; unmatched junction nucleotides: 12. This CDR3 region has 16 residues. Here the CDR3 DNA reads TGTGCCAGTAGTATCCTCTTCGGGACAGTAGGGGAGACCCAGTACTTC. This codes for CASSILFGTVGETQYF.

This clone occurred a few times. The CDR3 loop reads CASSQDPGADYGYTF. In nucleotides, the CDR3 is TGCGCCAGCAGCCAAGATCCAGGGGCGGACTATGGCTACACCTTC. This chain connects TRBV4-1 to TRBJ1-2; possibly TRBD1 for D (6 bases). CDR1 and CDR2 (germline): MGHRA, YSYEKL. The CDR3 is made up of 15 amino acids. V was clipped by 0 bases and J by 3 bases, with 11 bases between them.

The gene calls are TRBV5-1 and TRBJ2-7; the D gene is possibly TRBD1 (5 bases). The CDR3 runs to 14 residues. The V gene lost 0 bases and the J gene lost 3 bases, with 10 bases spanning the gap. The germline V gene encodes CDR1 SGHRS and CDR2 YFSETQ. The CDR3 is CASSLGHRHYEQYF. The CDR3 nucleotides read TGCGCCAGCAGCTTGGGGCACAGGCACTACGAGCAGTACTTC. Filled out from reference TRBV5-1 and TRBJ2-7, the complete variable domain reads KAGVTQTPRYLIKTRGQQVTLSCSPISGHRSVSWYQQTPGQGLQFLFEYFSETQRNKGNFPGRFSGRQFSNSRSEMNVSTLELGDSALYLCASSLGHRHYEQYFGPGTRLTVT.

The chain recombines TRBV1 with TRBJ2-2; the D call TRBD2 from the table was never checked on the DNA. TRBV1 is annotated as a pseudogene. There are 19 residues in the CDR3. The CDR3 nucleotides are TGCACCAGCAGCCTTGGATTGCTAGCGGGGTTGCCGAACACCGGGGAGCTGTTTTTT. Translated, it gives CTSSLGLLAGLPNTGELFF.

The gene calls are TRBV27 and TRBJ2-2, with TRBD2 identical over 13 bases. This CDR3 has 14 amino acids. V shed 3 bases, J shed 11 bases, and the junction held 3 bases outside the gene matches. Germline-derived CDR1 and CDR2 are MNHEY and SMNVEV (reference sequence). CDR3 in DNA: TGTGCCAGCAGTTTTGGGGGACTAGCGGGAGAGCTGTTTTTT. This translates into CASSFGGLAGELFF.

CDR3 region: CASSFFSGTGDGYTF. The DNA for the CDR3 is TGTGCCAGCAGTTTTTTTTCCGGGACAGGGGATGGCTACACCTTC. The rearrangement links TRBV5-5 to TRBJ1-2, with 10 bases lining up with TRBD1. V lost 5 bases, J lost 6 bases, and 10 bases stayed unmatched. Germline loops: CDR1 SGHKS, CDR2 YYEKEE (reference sequence). There are 15 residues in the CDR3.

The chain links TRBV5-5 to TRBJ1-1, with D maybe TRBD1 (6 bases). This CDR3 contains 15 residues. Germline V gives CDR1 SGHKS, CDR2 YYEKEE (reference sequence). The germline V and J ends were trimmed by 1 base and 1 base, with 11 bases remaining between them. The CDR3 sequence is CASSLTGRGNTEAFF. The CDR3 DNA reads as TGTGCCAGCAGCTTGACAGGGAGAGGGAACACTGAAGCTTTCTTT.

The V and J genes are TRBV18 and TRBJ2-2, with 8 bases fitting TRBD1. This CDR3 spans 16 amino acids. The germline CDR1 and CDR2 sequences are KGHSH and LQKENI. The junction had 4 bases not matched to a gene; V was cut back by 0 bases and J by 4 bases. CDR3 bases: TGTGCCAGCTCACCACCAGAGACAGGGGTCACCGGGGAGCTGTTTTTT. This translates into CASSPPETGVTGELFF.

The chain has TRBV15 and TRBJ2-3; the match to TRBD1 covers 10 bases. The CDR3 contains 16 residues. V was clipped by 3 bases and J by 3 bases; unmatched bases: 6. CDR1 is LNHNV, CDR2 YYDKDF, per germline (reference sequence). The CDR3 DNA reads TGTGCCACCAGCAGGGAACGGGACAGGGGAACAGATACGCAGTATTTT. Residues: CATSRERDRGTDTQYF. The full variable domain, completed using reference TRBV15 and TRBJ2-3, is DAMVIQNPRYQVTQFGKPVTLSCSQTLNHNVMYWYQQKSSQAPKLLFHYYDKDFNNEADTPDNFQSRRPNTSFCFLDIRSPGLGDTAMYLCATSRERDRGTDTQYFGPGTRLTVL.

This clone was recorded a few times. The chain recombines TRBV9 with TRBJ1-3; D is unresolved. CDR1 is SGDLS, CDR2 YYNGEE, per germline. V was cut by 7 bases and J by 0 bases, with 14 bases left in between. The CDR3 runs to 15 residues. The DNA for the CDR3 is TGTGCCAGCGCCGCGGTTGCGAGCTCTGGAAACACCATATATTTT. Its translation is CASAAVASSGNTIYF.

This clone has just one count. The CDR3 coding sequence is TGTGCCAGCAGTTTACATCCAGGGGGCCAGAACACTGAAGCTTTCTTT. It codes for CASSLHPGGQNTEAFF. The chain recombines TRBV27 with TRBJ1-1; 8 positions agree with TRBD1. Trimming at V came to 2 bases and at J to 1 base, leaving 6 bases not matched to a gene. The CDR3 covers 16 residues. Per germline, CDR1 MNHEY and CDR2 SMNVEV (reference sequence).

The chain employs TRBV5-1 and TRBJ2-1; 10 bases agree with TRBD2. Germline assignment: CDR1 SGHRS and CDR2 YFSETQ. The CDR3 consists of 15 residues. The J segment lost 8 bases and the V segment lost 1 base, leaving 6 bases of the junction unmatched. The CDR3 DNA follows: TGCGCCAGCAGCTTGTGGGCTAGCGGGGGCGATGAGCAGTTCTTC. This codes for CASSLWASGGDEQFF.

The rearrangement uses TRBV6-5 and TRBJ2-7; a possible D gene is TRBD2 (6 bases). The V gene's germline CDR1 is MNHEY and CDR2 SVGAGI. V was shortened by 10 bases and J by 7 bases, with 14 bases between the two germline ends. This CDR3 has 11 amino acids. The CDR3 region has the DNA TGTGCCACCGCGGACCGGGAGGAGCAGTACTTC. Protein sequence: CATADREEQYF.

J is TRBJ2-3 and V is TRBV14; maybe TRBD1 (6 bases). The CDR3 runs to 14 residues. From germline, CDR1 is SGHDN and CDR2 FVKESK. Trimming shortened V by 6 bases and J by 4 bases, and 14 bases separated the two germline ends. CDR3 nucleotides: TGTGCCAGCAGTCGAACGGGACACGCAGATACGCAGTATTTT. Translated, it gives CASSRTGHADTQYF.

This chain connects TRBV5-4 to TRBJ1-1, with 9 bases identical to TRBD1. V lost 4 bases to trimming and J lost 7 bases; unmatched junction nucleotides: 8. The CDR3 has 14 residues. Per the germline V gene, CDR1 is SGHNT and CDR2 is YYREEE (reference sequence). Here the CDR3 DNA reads TGTGCCAGCAGCCACTCAGACAGGGGGGTTGAAGCTTTCTTT. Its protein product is CASSHSDRGVEAFF.

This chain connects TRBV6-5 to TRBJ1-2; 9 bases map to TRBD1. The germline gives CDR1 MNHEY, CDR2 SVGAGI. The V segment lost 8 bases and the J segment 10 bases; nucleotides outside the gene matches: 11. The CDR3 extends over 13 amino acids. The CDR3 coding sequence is TGTGCCAGCCCCGGGGACAGGGACACCTTCTACACCTTC. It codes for CASPGDRDTFYTF.